A selection of T cell receptor beta chains follows, all from one sample in a study of immune evolution from preneoplasia to lung adenocarcinoma. Measured with immunoSEQ multiplex PCR; TCRdb has only the in-frame clones, and not every one. In the table there are roughly 40,000 clones, around 85% of which are singletons. Input material: FFPE invasive lung adenocarcinoma tissue. The receptors were sampled from a person between 55 and 69 years old with lung adenocarcinoma. The CDR3 runs from the conserved cysteine through the conserved F or W. The D gene is left open where the match is weak. Clone size is stated in some rows and not others, as once, few, many or a class when expanded.

CDR3 protein,CDR3 DNA,D gene,clone size,V gene,J gene
CASSRPLAGGSEQYF,TGTGCCAGCAGCCGACCACTAGCGGGAGGCAGCGAGCAGTACTTC,TRBD2,-,TRBV11-2,TRBJ2-7
CASSRGTSRSYNEQFF,TGTGCCAGCAGCCGAGGGACTAGCCGATCCTACAATGAGCAGTTCTTC,TRBD2,few,TRBV7-6,TRBJ2-1
CASSGDSSTDTQYF,TGTGCCAGCAGCGGGGACTCCAGCACAGATACGCAGTATTTT,-,-,TRBV6-4,TRBJ2-3
CASSPDRAYGYTF,TGTGCCAGCAGCCCGGACAGGGCTTATGGCTACACCTTC,TRBD1,few,TRBV7-2,TRBJ1-2
CASSLAAGARDTQYF,TGTGCCAGCAGCTTGGCAGCGGGAGCAAGAGATACGCAGTATTTT,TRBD2,once,TRBV5-4,TRBJ2-3
CASSLAGGGVYGYTF,TGTGCCAGCAGCTTAGCGGGGGGTGGGGTGTATGGCTACACCTTC,-,-,TRBV7-2,TRBJ1-2
CASSFSGNYEQYF,TGCGCCAGCAGCTTCTCGGGTAACTACGAGCAGTACTTC,-,few,TRBV5-1,TRBJ2-7
CASSLSGQWPHEQYF,TGTGCCAGCAGCTTATCGGGCCAGTGGCCTCACGAGCAGTACTTC,-,-,TRBV7-9,TRBJ2-7
CAISESGAGRGNEQFF,TGTGCCATCAGTGAGTCAGGTGCAGGGAGGGGGAATGAGCAGTTCTTC,-,-,TRBV10-3,TRBJ2-1
CASSLDRLDQYF,TGTGCCAGCAGCTTAGATCGCCTGGACCAGTATTTT,-,-,TRBV7-2,TRBJ2-3
CSVPKSPGQGARLRDNEQFF,TGCAGCGTTCCCAAATCTCCGGGACAGGGGGCGAGACTCAGAGACAATGAGCAGTTCTTC,TRBD1,-,TRBV29-1,TRBJ2-1
CASSLTLGVAGGWETQYF,TGTGCCAGCAGCTTAACCCTCGGAGTAGCGGGAGGGTGGGAGACCCAGTACTTC,TRBD2,-,TRBV7-9,TRBJ2-5
CASSNEGLAEQYF,TGTGCCAGCAGCAACGAGGGACTAGCCGAGCAGTACTTC,-,few,TRBV21-1,TRBJ2-7
CASSLTRDQPQHF,TGTGCCAGCAGCCTAACCCGGGATCAGCCCCAGCATTTT,-,once,TRBV7-8,TRBJ1-5
CASSPEVNEKLFF,TGTGCCAGCTCACCCGAGGTTAATGAAAAACTGTTTTTT,-,-,TRBV18,TRBJ1-4
CASSLEVRANQPQHF,TGTGCCAGCAGCTTAGAGGTCAGGGCCAATCAGCCCCAGCATTTT,-,-,TRBV7-2,TRBJ1-5
CASSDRLAGGTDTQYF,TGTGCCAGCAGTGATAGACTAGCGGGAGGGACAGATACGCAGTATTTT,TRBD2,-,TRBV6-1,TRBJ2-3
CASSLRGEHEQYF,TGCGCCAGCAGCTTGCGAGGGGAGCACGAGCAGTACTTC,-,-,TRBV5-1,TRBJ2-7
CASGLGGSSYNEQFF,TGTGCTAGTGGTTTGGGCGGGAGCTCCTACAATGAGCAGTTCTTC,TRBD2,-,TRBV12-5,TRBJ2-1
CASGLGQGHYEQYF,TGTGCTAGTGGTTTGGGACAGGGACACTACGAGCAGTACTTC,TRBD1,-,TRBV12-5,TRBJ2-7
CASRGQGVGSYNEQFF,TGTGCCAGCAGGGGACAGGGGGTTGGCTCCTACAATGAGCAGTTCTTC,TRBD1,-,TRBV7-8,TRBJ2-1
CASSQDRWTDFYGYTF,TGCGCCAGCAGCCAAGATCGGTGGACAGACTTCTATGGCTACACCTTC,-,-,TRBV4-1,TRBJ1-2
CAGGEVANTEAFF,TGTGCCGGGGGAGAGGTCGCGAACACTGAAGCTTTCTTT,-,-,TRBV2,TRBJ1-1
CSVLRLAGVKEEQYF,TGCAGCGTTCTACGACTAGCGGGAGTCAAGGAAGAGCAGTACTTC,TRBD2,-,TRBV29-1,TRBJ2-7
CAITKRGPNYGYTF,TGTGCCATCACCAAGAGGGGCCCTAACTATGGCTACACCTTC,-,-,TRBV10-3,TRBJ1-2
CASSQEKDSAYEQYF,TGTGCCAGCAGCCAAGAGAAGGACAGCGCCTACGAGCAGTACTTC,-,-,TRBV4-2,TRBJ2-7
CSVQREISNEQFF,TGCAGCGTTCAGCGGGAGATTTCAAATGAGCAGTTCTTC,TRBD2,-,TRBV29-1,TRBJ2-1
CASSGLAGGPYNEQFF,TGTGCCAGCAGTGGACTAGCGGGAGGGCCGTACAATGAGCAGTTCTTC,TRBD2,-,TRBV28,TRBJ2-1
CASLGTGVLNEQFF,TGTGCCAGCCTCGGGACAGGGGTTTTGAATGAGCAGTTCTTC,TRBD1,-,TRBV2,TRBJ2-1
CASSLEAVMNTEAFF,TGCGCCAGCAGCTTGGAGGCAGTGATGAACACTGAAGCTTTCTTT,-,-,TRBV5-1,TRBJ1-1
CASGKTGQGGNQPQHF,TGTGCTAGTGGCAAAACCGGACAGGGAGGCAATCAGCCCCAGCATTTT,TRBD1,-,TRBV12-5,TRBJ1-5
CASTLGPADTQYF,TGTGCCAGCACCCTTGGTCCCGCAGATACGCAGTATTTT,-,-,TRBV9,TRBJ2-3
CAWSPTRRGGNQPQHF,TGTGCCTGGAGCCCTACCCGACGGGGGGGAAATCAGCCCCAGCATTTT,-,-,TRBV30,TRBJ1-5
CASSLGFYEKLFF,TGTGCCAGCAGCTTAGGGTTTTATGAAAAACTGTTTTTT,-,-,TRBV7-9,TRBJ1-4
CSHYEGSFGTKVKNIQYF,TGCAGCCACTATGAAGGGTCATTTGGGACTAAGGTTAAAAACATTCAGTACTTC,TRBD2,-,TRBV29-1,TRBJ2-4
CASSRTRETGELFF,TGTGCCAGCAGCAGGACAAGGGAGACCGGGGAGCTGTTTTTT,-,-,TRBV6-4,TRBJ2-2